The 9 T cell receptor beta chains listed next were all sequenced from one sample in a study of PD-L1 blockade in urothelial cancer. Time point in this sample: pretreatment peripheral blood. Assay: immunoSEQ multiplex PCR; the TCRdb copy retains only in-frame clones and omits some. Of tens of thousands of clones in the sample, around 81% are singletons; the top ten hold roughly 7.3%. Sample: PBMCs, taken around atezolizumab (anti-PD-L1) treatment. The receptors here all came from a man aged 35 to 55 with urothelial cancer.

The chain is built from TRBV4-2 and TRBJ2-1, with 9 bases fitting TRBD2. This CDR3 spans 16 amino acids. Germline CDR1 and CDR2: LGHNA and YNFKEQ. Trimming took 0 bases from V and 10 from J; bases not matched to a gene: 10. In DNA form, the CDR3 reads TGTGCCAGCAGCCAAGATAGGCTAGCGGGGACTTGGGAGCAGTTCTTC. Amino acids: CASSQDRLAGTWEQFF.

The chain joins TRBV29-1 to TRBJ2-1; tentative D call: TRBD2 (7 bases). The CDR3 totals 16 residues. The ends were cut back, 3 bases at V and 8 bases at J, with 23 bases in the middle. CDR1 is SQVTM, CDR2 ANQGSEA, per germline. CDR3 nucleotide sequence: TGCAGCGTTGACGGGGGGCAAGCGGTGCTCCGTGATGAGCAGTTCTTC. Its protein product is CSVDGGQAVLRDEQFF.

This clone showed up just a few times. The V and J genes are TRBV2 and TRBJ1-1; 7 bases fit TRBD1. This CDR3 has 13 residues. The V gene end was trimmed by 10 bases and the J gene end by 4 bases; junction bases not matched to a gene: 9. The germline gives CDR1 SNHLY, CDR2 FYNNEI. The CDR3 region is CATLLTGSTEAFF. The CDR3 DNA sequence: TGTGCCACCCTTCTGACAGGGAGCACTGAAGCTTTCTTT. The full variable domain, in which reference TRBV2 and TRBJ1-1 provide the parts outside the CDR3, is EPEVTQTPSHQVTQMGQEVILRCVPISNHLYFYWYRQILGQKVEFLVSFYNNEISEKSEIFDDQFSVERPDGSNFTLKIRSTKLEDSAMYFCATLLTGSTEAFFGQGTRLTVV.

The rearrangement uses TRBV10-1 and TRBJ1-1, with D perhaps matching TRBD1 (5 bases). Germline V gene data show CDR1 as WNHNN and CDR2 as SYGVQD (reference sequence). The CDR3 extends over 13 amino acids. The germline V and J ends were trimmed by 6 bases and 0 bases, with 8 bases remaining between them. Here the CDR3 reads CASRDNMNTEAFF. The CDR3 bases are TGCGCCAGCAGGGACAACATGAACACTGAAGCTTTCTTT.

The V gene is TRBV6-1, the J gene TRBJ2-3; 8 bases align to TRBD2. The CDR3 contains 13 residues. Germline CDR1 MNHNS, CDR2 SASEGT. Trimming removed 7 bases from V and 5 bases from J; junction bases left unmatched: 5. The DNA of the CDR3 is TGTGCCAGCAAAGCGGGAGTACAAGATACGCAGTATTTT. As protein: CASKAGVQDTQYF.

The CDR3 region is CSVTTSGTREQFF. The CDR3 DNA reads TGCAGCGTGACGACTAGCGGGACGCGAGAGCAGTTCTTC. V is TRBV29-1 and J is TRBJ2-1, with 11 bases lining up with TRBD2. The junction had 8 bases not matched to a gene; V was cut back by 6 bases and J by 10 bases. Germline V gene data show CDR1 as SQVTM and CDR2 as ANQGSEA. The CDR3 length is 13 residues.

The gene calls are TRBV10-3 and TRBJ2-7; D perhaps matches TRBD1 (5 bases). This CDR3 is built from 11 residues. In germline, CDR1 is ENHRY, CDR2 SYGVKD. V was clipped by 3 bases and J by 10 bases, with 10 bases between them. CDR3 DNA sequence: TGTGCCATCAGTGAAGGTCAGGGACAGTACTTC. Its protein product is CAISEGQGQYF.

The V and J genes are TRBV30 and TRBJ1-1; D unresolved. Germline V CDR1 and CDR2: GTSNPN, SVGIG (reference sequence). V lost 5 bases to trimming and J lost 1 base, with 8 bases between them. The CDR3 has 12 amino acids. The CDR3 coding sequence is TGTGCCTGGTTATTTCCGAACACTGAAGCTTTCTTT. This codes for CAWLFPNTEAFF.

The chain carries TRBV13 and TRBJ2-1, with a tentative D call TRBD2 (5 bases). V dropped 3 bases and J dropped 7 bases, with 10 bases sitting between them. Germline V gene sequence: CDR1 PRHDT, CDR2 FYEKMQ (reference sequence). There are 13 residues in the CDR3. The CDR3 is CASSFSGTNEQFF. The CDR3 nucleotides read TGTGCCAGCAGCTTCTCGGGAACTAATGAGCAGTTCTTC.